These T cell receptor beta chains were read from a single sample in a study of cytomegalovirus exposure and HLA in healthy donors. Assay: immunoSEQ multiplex PCR; the TCRdb copy retains only in-frame clones and omits some. The sample shows some 290,000 clones, over 75% of them seen only once. Input material: PBMCs. All receptors come from a man between 25 and 39 years old in good health and CMV-seronegative. CDR3s include the opening cysteine and the closing phenylalanine or tryptophan. Size tells how often a clone was seen (once, few, many) or the class of an expanded clone, and some rows leave it out.

CDR3	length	V	J	size
CATSRDREVSILAKNIQYF	19	TRBV15	TRBJ2-4	.
CASSQDGGGANIYNEQFF	18	TRBV4-1	TRBJ2-1	.
CASSLTNLVPFF	12	TRBV5-6	TRBJ2-1	.
CASSAPGQGVYEQYF	15	TRBV27	TRBJ2-7	once
CASSSGGQETQYF	13	TRBV5-6	TRBJ2-5	once
CASSLYDSYQPQHF	14	TRBV7-2	TRBJ1-5	.
CASRSMGQGVNYGYTF	16	TRBV6-6	TRBJ1-2	.
CASRDRVGNEKLFF	14	TRBV6-1	TRBJ1-4	once
CASSQMTGDGYTF	13	TRBV7-2	TRBJ1-2	once
CASSELPLGQGSYEQYF	17	TRBV25-1	TRBJ2-7	few
CASSFPELYPYEQYF	15	TRBV11-2	TRBJ2-7	.
CASSDFLGGIAGNTIYF	17	TRBV2	TRBJ1-3	.
CASGRNTEAFF	11	TRBV18	TRBJ1-1	few
CASSTGTGGNTIYF	14	TRBV7-9	TRBJ1-3	.
CASSSGLAFTDTQYF	15	TRBV5-4	TRBJ2-3	.
CASSQLNEQFF	11	TRBV18	TRBJ2-1	.
CASSVTGGYEQYF	13	TRBV27	TRBJ2-7	.
CASSYRENQPQHF	13	TRBV6-5	TRBJ1-5	once
CASRGQGRSEKLFF	14	TRBV6-5	TRBJ1-4	.
CARSCETGNEQYF	13	TRBV5-3	TRBJ2-7	.
CASSFVAGIETQYF	14	TRBV7-9	TRBJ2-5	.
CASSWGTSGGTDTQYF	16	TRBV5-6	TRBJ2-3	.
CSVEDRGRTEAFF	13	TRBV29-1	TRBJ1-1	.
CASSAGGTRWKETQYF	16	TRBV25-1	TRBJ2-5	.
CASRQVVQQETQYF	14	TRBV6-1	TRBJ2-5	.
CAIRGGMNQPQHF	13	TRBV19	TRBJ1-5	.
CASSQGELLNTEAFF	15	TRBV9	TRBJ1-1	.
CASSIRGNYGYTF	13	TRBV19	TRBJ1-2	few
CASSQDSSGGAAGWTGELFF	20	TRBV4-3	TRBJ2-2	.
CASSLSSTRLSYNEQFF	17	TRBV5-1	TRBJ2-1	.
CASSLPILGRGGEETQYF	18	TRBV7-9	TRBJ2-5	.
CATSRVGQGIYEQYF	15	TRBV15	TRBJ2-7	.
CASSFPGPGGAETQYF	16	TRBV7-7	TRBJ2-5	.
CASSPVLEQSYEQYF	15	TRBV10-2	TRBJ2-7	few
CATSRDDRGIQETQYF	16	TRBV15	TRBJ2-5	.
CASSVHYGYEQYF	13	TRBV7-7	TRBJ2-7	.
CASSMTLDRVAGEQYF	16	TRBV11-2	TRBJ2-7	.
CASSSTLEGNIQYF	14	TRBV7-2	TRBJ2-4	.
CASSLGTSGWNTGELFF	17	TRBV11-3	TRBJ2-2	.
CASSSYTGGLTDTQYF	16	TRBV7-8	TRBJ2-3	.
CSVVSSGGGELFF	13	TRBV29-1	TRBJ2-2	.
CASSFPKVGQGHEQYF	16	TRBV7-9	TRBJ2-7	.
CASSSTTLAGEQFF	14	TRBV6-5	TRBJ2-1	.
CASSLSVAGSVGLNTEAFF	19	TRBV11-2	TRBJ1-1	.
CASSDGRVRNTQYF	14	TRBV25-1	TRBJ2-3	.
CASSGRQGVNEKLFF	15	TRBV6-1	TRBJ1-4	.
CASSSAGVQYF	11	TRBV7-9	TRBJ2-7	.